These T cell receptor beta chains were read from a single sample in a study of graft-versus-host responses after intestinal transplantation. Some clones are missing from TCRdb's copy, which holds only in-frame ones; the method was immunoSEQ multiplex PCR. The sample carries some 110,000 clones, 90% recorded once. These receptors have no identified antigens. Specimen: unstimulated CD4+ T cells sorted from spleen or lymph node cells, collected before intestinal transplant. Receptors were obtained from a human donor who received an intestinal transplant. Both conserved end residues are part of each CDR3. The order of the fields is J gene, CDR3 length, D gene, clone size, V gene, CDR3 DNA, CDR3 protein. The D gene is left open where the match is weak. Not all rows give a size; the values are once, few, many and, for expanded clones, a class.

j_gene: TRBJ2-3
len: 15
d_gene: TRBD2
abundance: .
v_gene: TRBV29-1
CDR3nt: TGCAGCGCACAAGGGCTAGCGGCTAGCACAGATACGCAGTATTTT
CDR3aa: CSAQGLAASTDTQYF

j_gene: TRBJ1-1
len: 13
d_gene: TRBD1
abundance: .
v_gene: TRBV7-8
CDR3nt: TGTGCCAGCAGCCGGACAGGAGGCACTGAAGCTTTCTTT
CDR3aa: CASSRTGGTEAFF

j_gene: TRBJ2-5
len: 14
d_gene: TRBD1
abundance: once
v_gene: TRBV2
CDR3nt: TGTGCCAGCAAACTCACAGGGGGCGTGAAGACCCAGTACTTC
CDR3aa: CASKLTGGVKTQYF

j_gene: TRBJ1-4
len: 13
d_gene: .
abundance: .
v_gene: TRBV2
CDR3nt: TGTGCCAGCAGGGGGGGGCAACTTGAAAAACTGTTTTTT
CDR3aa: CASRGGQLEKLFF

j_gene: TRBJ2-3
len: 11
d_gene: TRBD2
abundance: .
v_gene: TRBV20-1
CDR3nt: TGCAGCGGGGGGGCCAAGGATACGCAGTATTTT
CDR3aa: CSGGAKDTQYF

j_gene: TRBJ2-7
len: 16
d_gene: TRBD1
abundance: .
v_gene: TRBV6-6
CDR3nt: TGTGCCAGCAGACCCGGGCCCGGACAGGGCCCCTACGAGCAGTACTTC
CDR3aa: CASRPGPGQGPYEQYF

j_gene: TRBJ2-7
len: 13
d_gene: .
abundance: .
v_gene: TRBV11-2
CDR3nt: TGTGCCAGCAGCTTAGTAGTTCGGTACGAGCAGTACTTC
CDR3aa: CASSLVVRYEQYF

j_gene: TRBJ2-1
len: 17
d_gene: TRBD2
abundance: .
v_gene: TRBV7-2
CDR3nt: TGTGCCAGCAGCTTATCCGGGACTAGCGGGAGAAGCGATGAGCAGTTCTTC
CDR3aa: CASSLSGTSGRSDEQFF

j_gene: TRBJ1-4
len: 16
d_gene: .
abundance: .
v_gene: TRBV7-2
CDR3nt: TGTGCCAGCAGCTTGGAACCGGGACATACTAATGAAAAACTGTTTTTT
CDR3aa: CASSLEPGHTNEKLFF

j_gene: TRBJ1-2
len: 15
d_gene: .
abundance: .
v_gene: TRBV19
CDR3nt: TGTGCCAGTAGTATAATCGGGGGGCGCAACTATGGCTACACCTTC
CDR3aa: CASSIIGGRNYGYTF

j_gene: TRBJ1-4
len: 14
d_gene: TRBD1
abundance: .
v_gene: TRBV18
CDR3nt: TGTGCCAGCTCACCGAGGGACAGGGGTGAAAAACTGTTTTTT
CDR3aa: CASSPRDRGEKLFF

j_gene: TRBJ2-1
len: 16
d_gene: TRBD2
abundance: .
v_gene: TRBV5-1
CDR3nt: TGCGCCAGCAGCTCGTATCGACTAGCGGGAGGGAATGAGCAGTTCTTC
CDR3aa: CASSSYRLAGGNEQFF

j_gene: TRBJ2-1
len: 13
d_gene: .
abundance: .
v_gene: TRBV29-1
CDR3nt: TGCAGCGCCGACCTCGGGAAAGTCTATGAGCAGTTCTTC
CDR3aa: CSADLGKVYEQFF

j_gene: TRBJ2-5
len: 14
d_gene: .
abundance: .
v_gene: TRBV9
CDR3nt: TGTGCCAGCAGCCCCCGGGGAGACCAAGAGACCCAGTACTTC
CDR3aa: CASSPRGDQETQYF

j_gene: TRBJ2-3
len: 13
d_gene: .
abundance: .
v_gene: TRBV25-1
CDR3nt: TGTGCCAGCAGTGAATATGGGAGAGATACGCAGTATTTT
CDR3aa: CASSEYGRDTQYF

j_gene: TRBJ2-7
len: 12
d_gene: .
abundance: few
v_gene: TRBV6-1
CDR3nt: TGTGCCAGCAGCGCCCGGGCCTACGAGCAGTACTTC
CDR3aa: CASSARAYEQYF

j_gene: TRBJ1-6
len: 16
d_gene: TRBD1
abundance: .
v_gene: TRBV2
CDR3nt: TGTGCCAGCAGTGGACAGGGAAGTTCCTATAATTCACCCCTCCACTTT
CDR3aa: CASSGQGSSYNSPLHF

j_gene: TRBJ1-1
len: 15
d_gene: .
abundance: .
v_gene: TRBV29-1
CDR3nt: TGCAGCGTTGAAGTAAGGGCTCGGAGGTGGACTGAAGCTTTCTTT
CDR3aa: CSVEVRARRWTEAFF

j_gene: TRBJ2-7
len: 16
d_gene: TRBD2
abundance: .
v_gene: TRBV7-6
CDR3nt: TGTGCCAGCAGCGCGAGATCTAGCGGGATAACCTACGAGCAGTACTTC
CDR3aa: CASSARSSGITYEQYF

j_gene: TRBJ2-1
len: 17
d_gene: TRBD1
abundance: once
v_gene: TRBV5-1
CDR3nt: TGCGCCAGCAGCTTCACACTGGACAGGCACTTCTACAATGAGCAGTTCTTC
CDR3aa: CASSFTLDRHFYNEQFF

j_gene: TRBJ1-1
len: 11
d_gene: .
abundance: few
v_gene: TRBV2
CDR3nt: TGTGCCAGCAGATACGGCACTGAAGCTTTCTTT
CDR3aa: CASRYGTEAFF

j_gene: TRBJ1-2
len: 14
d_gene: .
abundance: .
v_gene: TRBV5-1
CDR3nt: TGCGCCAGCAGCTTGGCCTCGGCAGGGGATGGCTACACCTTC
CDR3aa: CASSLASAGDGYTF

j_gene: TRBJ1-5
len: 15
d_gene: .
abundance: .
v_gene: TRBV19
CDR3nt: TGTGCCAGTAGTATACAGGGGCGGTCAAATCAGCCCCAGCATTTT
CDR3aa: CASSIQGRSNQPQHF

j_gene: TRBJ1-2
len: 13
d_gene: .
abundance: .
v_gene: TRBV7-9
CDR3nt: TGTGCCAGCAGCCACGACAGCAACTATGGCTACACCTTC
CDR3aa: CASSHDSNYGYTF

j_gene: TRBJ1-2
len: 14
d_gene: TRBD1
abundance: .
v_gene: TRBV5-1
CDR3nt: TGCGCCAGCAGCTACGGGACAGGGGGCTTTGGCTACACCTTC
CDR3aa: CASSYGTGGFGYTF

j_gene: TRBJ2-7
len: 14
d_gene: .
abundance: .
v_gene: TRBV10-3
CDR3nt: TGTGCCATCAGGGACGCGGGGTTCACCTACGAGCAGTACTTC
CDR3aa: CAIRDAGFTYEQYF

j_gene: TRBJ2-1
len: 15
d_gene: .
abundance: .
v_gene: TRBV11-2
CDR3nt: TGTGCCAGCAGCTTAGTGGTAGCGGCTTACAATGAGCAGTTCTTC
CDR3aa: CASSLVVAAYNEQFF

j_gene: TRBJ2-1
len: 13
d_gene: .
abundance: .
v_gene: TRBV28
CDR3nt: TGTGCCAGCAGACCGGACAGTTACAATGAGCAGTTCTTC
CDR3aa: CASRPDSYNEQFF

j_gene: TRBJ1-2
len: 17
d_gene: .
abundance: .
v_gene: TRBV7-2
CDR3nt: TGTGCCAGCAGCTCCTCGGGGGTCCTCAACCGGAACTATGGCTACACCTTC
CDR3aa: CASSSSGVLNRNYGYTF

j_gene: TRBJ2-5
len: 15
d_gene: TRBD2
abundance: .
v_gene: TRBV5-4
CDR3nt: TGTGCCAGCAGCTTGGGGCCCCTGAAGCGGGGTGGCCAGTACTTC
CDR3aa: CASSLGPLKRGGQYF

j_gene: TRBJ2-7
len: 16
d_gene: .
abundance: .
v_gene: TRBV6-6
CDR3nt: TGTGCCAGCATCCCCTTTTCCAGGTCCAATTCCTACGAGCAGTACTTC
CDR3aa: CASIPFSRSNSYEQYF

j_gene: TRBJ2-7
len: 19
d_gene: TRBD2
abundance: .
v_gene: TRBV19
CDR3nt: TGTGCCAGTAGCAGCTCAATGGGGCTAGCGGGAGCCCGGGCCTACGAGCAGTACTTC
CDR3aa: CASSSSMGLAGARAYEQYF

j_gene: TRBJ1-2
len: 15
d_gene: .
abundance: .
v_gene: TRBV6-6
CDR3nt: TGTGCCAGCCTCTTTTCGGGACAATACTACTATGGCTACACCTTC
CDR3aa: CASLFSGQYYYGYTF

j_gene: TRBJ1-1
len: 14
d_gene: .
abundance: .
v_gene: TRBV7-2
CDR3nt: TGTGCCAGCAGCTTAGGACAGACGAACACTGAAGCTTTCTTT
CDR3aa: CASSLGQTNTEAFF

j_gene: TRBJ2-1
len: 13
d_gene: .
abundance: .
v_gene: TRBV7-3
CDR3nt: TGTGCCAGCAGCCTCCACATATACAATGAGCAGTTCTTC
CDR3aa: CASSLHIYNEQFF

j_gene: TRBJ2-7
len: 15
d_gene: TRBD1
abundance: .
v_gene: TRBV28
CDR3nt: TGTGCCAGCAGTCCCCCCCGGGACAGGGCTTACGAGCAGTACTTC
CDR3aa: CASSPPRDRAYEQYF

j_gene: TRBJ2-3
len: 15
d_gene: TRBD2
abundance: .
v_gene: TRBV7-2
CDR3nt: TGTGCCAGCAGCTCTTTAGCGGGAGTCACAGATACGCAGTATTTT
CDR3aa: CASSSLAGVTDTQYF

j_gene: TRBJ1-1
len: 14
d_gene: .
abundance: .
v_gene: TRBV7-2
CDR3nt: TGTGCCAGCAGCTTAGCTCCTTCGGGCACTGAAGCTTTCTTT
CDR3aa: CASSLAPSGTEAFF

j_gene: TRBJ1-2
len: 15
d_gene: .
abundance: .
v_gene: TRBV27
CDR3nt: TGTGCCAGCAGTCCATATCCCGGGGTCGGCTATGGCTACACCTTC
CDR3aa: CASSPYPGVGYGYTF

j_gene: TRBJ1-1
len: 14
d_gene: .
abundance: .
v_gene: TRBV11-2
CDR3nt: TGTGCCAGCAGTCTCCCCGGGGAGAACACTGAAGCTTTCTTT
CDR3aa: CASSLPGENTEAFF

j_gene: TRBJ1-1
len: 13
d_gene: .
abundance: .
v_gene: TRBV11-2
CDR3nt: TGTGCCAGCAGCTTAGGTTCGAGAGGTGAAGCTTTCTTT
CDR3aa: CASSLGSRGEAFF

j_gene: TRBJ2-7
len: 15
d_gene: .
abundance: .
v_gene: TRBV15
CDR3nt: TGTGCCACCAGCACCGGGTGGCAGCCCCCCTACGAGCAGTACTTC
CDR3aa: CATSTGWQPPYEQYF

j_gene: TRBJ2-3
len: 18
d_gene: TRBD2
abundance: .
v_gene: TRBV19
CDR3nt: TGTGCCAGTAGTATAGGAGCGGGGGGCTCCACTAGCACAGATACGCAGTATTTT
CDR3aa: CASSIGAGGSTSTDTQYF

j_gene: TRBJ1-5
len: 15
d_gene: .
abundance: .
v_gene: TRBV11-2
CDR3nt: TGTGCCAGCAGCTTAGGGGGTAGGGGTAACCAGCCCCAGCATTTT
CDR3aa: CASSLGGRGNQPQHF

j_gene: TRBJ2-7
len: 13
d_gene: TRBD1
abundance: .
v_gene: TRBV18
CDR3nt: TGTGCCAGCTCACCCTTGACAGGGGGCGAGCAGTACTTC
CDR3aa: CASSPLTGGEQYF

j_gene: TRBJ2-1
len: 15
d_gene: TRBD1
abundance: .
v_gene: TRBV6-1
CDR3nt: TGTGCCAGCAGGATCGGGACAGGGCAGGCCAATGAGCAGTTCTTC
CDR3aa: CASRIGTGQANEQFF

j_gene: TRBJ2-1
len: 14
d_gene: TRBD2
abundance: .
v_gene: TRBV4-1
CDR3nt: TGCGCCAGCAGCCTTACTAGCGCCTACAATGAGCAGTTCTTC
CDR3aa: CASSLTSAYNEQFF

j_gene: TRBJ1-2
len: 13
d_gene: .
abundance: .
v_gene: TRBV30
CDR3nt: TGTGCCTGGGCCTTACAGGGTTCTTATGGCTACACCTTC
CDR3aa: CAWALQGSYGYTF

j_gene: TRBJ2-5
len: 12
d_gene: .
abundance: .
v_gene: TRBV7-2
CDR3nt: TGTGCCAGCAGCTTAGCGAGAGAGACCCAGTACTTC
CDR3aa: CASSLARETQYF

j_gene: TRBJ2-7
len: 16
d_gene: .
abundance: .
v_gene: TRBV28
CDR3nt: TGTGCCAGCAGTTTAGCAACAGGGATAGTGGGCTACGAGCAGTACTTC
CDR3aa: CASSLATGIVGYEQYF

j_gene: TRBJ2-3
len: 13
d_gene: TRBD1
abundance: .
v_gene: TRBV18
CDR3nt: TGTGCCAGCTCCCGGGCAGGGGGAAATACGCAGTATTTT
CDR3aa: CASSRAGGNTQYF

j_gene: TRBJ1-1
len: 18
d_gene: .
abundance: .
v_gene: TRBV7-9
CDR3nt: TGTGCCAGCAGCTCACCAATAGGAAGGGGGGGCGGGAACACTGAAGCTTTCTTT
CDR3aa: CASSSPIGRGGGNTEAFF

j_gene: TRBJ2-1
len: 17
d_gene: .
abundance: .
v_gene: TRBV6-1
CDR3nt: TGTGCCAGCAGTGCAATTGAATTGCTAGCCTTCCGCAATGAGCAGTTCTTC
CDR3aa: CASSAIELLAFRNEQFF